The 6 T cell receptor beta chains listed next were all sequenced from one sample in a study of molecular identifiers for immune sequencing clone quantification. TCRdb recomputed calls from the PCR reads with MiXCR, one row per CDR3 protein. This table has approximately 630,000 distinct CDR3 sequences, 25% appearing once. The sequencing sample was made of naive CD8+ T cells from blood, with Jurkat cell RNA spiked in. Subset noted: FACS-sorted CD8+CD4-CCR7+CD45RA+ naive T cells. The receptors were gathered from a human donor in good health. Some libraries in this study had Jurkat cell RNA spiked in.

The chain carries TRBV29-1 and TRBJ2-5; 7 nucleotides agree with TRBD2. The CDR3 contains 16 residues. Trimming took 4 bases from V and 4 from J; bases not matched to a gene: 15. Germline V CDR1 and CDR2: SQVTM, ANQGSEA. The CDR3 loop is CSVVTVLAVKGETQYF. The CDR3 nucleotides are TGCAGCGTTGTAACGGTTCTAGCGGTTAAGGGAGAGACCCAGTACTTC.

This clonotype turned up a few times. The chain has TRBV4-1 and TRBJ2-4; 8 bases align to TRBD2. Germline V gene data show CDR1 as MGHRA and CDR2 as YSYEKL. V dropped 5 bases and J dropped 1; count of bases not matched to a gene: 10. The CDR3 has 17 residues. CDR3 DNA: TGCGCCAGCAGCTTTGAACCGGGAGGGCACGCCAAAAACATTCAGTACTTC. This codes for CASSFEPGGHAKNIQYF.

This clonotype was recorded many times. The chain is built from TRBV7-9 and TRBJ1-1; 10 nucleotides agree with TRBD1. The CDR3 runs to 15 residues. V was clipped by 5 bases and J by 0 bases; unmatched bases: 3. Germline V CDR1 and CDR2: SEHNR, FQNEAQ (reference sequence). The CDR3 nucleotides read TGTGCCAGCAGCCCGGGACAGGGGCTGAACACTGAAGCTTTCTTT. Protein product: CASSPGQGLNTEAFF.

The chain joins TRBV3-1 to TRBJ2-1; the D gene is possibly TRBD2 (7 bases). V was trimmed by 4 bases and J by 5 bases, leaving 18 bases between them. The CDR3 is 16 amino acids. Germline values: CDR1 LGHDT, CDR2 YNNKEL (reference sequence). CDR3 residues: CASSLNLRGADNEQFF. For the CDR3, the DNA is TGTGCCAGCAGCCTAAACCTTCGGGGGGCCGACAATGAGCAGTTCTTC.

This clonotype turned up a few times. The genes are TRBV11-2 and TRBJ2-3; D might be TRBD1 (5 bases). Trimming pared 3 bases from V and 1 base from J, leaving 11 bases between. Germline V gives CDR1 SGHAT, CDR2 FQNNGV. The CDR3 extends over 15 amino acids. In DNA form, the CDR3 reads TGTGCCAGCAGCTTGGAGCCCAGGGGCACAGATACGCAGTATTTT. It yields the protein CASSLEPRGTDTQYF. Drawing the rest from reference TRBV11-2 and TRBJ2-3, the complete variable domain is EAGVAQSPRYKIIEKRQSVAFWCNPISGHATLYWYQQILGQGPKLLIQFQNNGVVDDSQLPKDRFSAERLKGVDSTLKIQPAKLEDSAVYLCASSLEPRGTDTQYFGPGTRLTVL.

This clonotype was observed at least ten times. The chain's CDR3 is CASSWRDLYEQYF. CDR3 sequence (DNA): TGTGCCAGCAGTTGGCGGGATCTTTACGAGCAGTACTTC. The V call is TRBV6-6, the J call TRBJ2-7, with D possibly being TRBD2 (6 bases). CDR1 MNHNY and CDR2 SVGAGI come from the germline V gene (reference sequence). Trimming removed 4 bases from V and 4 bases from J, with 11 bases in between. CDR3 size: 13 residues.